The sequence of this T cell receptor beta chain was determined in a study of OX40 agonist ivuxolimab in advanced cancers. In the study overall: The study enrolled dose-escalation patients with hepatocellular carcinoma, melanoma, renal cell or head and neck cancer. General study results and limits: The study observed clonal expansion of CD4+ and CD8+ blood T cells by week 6 at 0.1 to 3.0 mg/kg. Patients who responded partially at 0.1-3.0 mg/kg showed clonal expansion ranking among the lowest.

Trimming cost V 2 bases and J 8 bases, with 18 bases left between them. This CDR3 has 15 amino acids. Germline CDR1 is ENHRY and CDR2 is SYGVKD. As regards this clone: Its target is unknown.

Produced via immunoSEQ multiplex PCR; TCRdb's table is partial and in-frame only. Of about 66,000 clones in the sample, around 90% are singletons; the top ten hold under 0.75%. This TCR came from an adult with an advanced solid tumor such as melanoma, head and neck, liver or kidney cancer. V is TRBV10-3 and J is TRBJ1-2, with TRBD1 as a possible D gene (6 bases). Source: CD4+ or CD8+ T cells sorted from blood, taken in a trial of the OX40 agonist ivuxolimab. CDR3 sequence (DNA): TGTGCCATCAGTGAGGGGGACGGTACACAGGGAGGCTACACCTTC. This translates into CAISEGDGTQGGYTF.